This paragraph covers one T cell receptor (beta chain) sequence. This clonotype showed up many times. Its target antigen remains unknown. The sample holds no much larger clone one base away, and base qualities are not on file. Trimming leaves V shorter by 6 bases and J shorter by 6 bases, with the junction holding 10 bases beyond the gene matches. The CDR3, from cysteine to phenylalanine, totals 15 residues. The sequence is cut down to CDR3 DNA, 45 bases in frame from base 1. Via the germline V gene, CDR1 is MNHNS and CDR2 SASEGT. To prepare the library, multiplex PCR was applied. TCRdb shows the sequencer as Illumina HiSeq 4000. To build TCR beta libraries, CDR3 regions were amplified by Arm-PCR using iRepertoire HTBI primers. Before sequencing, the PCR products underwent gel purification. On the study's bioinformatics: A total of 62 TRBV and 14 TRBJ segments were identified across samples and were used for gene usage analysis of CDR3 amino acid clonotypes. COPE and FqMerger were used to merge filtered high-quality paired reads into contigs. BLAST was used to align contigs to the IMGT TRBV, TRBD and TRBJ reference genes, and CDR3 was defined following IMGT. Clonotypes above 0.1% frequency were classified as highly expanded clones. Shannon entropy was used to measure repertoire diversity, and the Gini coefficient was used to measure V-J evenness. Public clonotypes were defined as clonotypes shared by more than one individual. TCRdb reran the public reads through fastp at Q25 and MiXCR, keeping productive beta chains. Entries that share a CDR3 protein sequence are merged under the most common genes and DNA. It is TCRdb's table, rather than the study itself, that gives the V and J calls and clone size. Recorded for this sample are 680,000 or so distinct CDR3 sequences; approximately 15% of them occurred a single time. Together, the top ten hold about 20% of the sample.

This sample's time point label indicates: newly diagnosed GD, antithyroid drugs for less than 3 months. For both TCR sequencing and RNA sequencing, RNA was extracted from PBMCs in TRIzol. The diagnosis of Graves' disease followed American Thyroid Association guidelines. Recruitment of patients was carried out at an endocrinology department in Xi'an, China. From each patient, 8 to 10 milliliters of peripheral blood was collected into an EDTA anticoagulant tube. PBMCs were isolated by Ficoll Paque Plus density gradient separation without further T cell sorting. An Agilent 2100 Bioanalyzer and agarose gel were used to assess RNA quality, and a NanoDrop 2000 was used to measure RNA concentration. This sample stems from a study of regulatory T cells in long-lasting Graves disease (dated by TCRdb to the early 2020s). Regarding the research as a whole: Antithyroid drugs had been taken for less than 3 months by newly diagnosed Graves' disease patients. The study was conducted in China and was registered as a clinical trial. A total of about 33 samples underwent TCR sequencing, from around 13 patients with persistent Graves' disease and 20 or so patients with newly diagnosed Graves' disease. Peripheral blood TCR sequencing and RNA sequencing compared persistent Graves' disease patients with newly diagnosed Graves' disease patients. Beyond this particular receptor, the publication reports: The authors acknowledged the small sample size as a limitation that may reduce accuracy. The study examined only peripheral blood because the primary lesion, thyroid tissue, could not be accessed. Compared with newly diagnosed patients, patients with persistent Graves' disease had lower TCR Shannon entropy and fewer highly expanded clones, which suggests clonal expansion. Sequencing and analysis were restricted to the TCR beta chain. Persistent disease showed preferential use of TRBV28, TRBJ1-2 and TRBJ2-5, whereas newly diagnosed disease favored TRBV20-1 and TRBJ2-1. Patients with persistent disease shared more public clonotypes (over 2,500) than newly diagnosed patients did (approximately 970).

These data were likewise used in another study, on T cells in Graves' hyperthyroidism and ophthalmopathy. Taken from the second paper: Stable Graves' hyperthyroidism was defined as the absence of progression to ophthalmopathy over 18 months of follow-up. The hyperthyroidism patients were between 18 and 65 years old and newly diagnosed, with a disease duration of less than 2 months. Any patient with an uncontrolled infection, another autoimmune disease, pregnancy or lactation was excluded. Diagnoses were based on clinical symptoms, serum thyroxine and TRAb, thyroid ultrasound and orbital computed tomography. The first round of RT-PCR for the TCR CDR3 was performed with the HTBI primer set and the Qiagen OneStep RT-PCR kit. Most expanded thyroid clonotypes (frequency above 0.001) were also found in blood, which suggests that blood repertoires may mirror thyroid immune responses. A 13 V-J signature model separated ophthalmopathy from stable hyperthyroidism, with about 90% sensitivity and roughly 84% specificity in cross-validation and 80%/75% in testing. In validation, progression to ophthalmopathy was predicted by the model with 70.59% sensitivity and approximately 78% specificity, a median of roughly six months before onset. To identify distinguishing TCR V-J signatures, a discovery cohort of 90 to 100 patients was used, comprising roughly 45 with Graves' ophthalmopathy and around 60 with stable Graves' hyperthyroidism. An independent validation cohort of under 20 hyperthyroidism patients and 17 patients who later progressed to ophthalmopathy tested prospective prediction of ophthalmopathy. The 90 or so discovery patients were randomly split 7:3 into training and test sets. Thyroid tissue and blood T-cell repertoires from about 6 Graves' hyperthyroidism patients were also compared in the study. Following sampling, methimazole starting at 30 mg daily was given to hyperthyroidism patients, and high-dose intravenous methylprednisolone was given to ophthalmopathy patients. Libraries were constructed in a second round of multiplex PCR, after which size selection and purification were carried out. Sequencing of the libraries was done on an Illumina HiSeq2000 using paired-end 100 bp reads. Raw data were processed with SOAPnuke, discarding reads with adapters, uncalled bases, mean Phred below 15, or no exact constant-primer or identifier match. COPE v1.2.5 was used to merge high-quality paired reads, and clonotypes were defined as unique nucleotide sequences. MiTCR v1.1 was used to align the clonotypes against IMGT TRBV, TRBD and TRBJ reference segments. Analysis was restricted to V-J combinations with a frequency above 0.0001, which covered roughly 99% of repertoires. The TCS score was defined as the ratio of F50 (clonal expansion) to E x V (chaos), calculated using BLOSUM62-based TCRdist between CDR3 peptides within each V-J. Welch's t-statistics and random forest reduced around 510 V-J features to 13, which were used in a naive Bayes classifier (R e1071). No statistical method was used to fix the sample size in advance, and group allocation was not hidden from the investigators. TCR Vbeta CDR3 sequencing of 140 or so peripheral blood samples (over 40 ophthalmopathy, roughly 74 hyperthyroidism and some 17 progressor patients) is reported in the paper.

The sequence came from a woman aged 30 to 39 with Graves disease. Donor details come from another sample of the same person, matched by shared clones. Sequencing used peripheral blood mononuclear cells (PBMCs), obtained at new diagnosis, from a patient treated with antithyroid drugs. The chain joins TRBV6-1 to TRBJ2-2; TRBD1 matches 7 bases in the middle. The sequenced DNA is TGTGCCAGCAGGTCTTGGCAGGGGGAATCCGGGGAGCTGTTTTTT. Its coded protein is CASRSWQGESGELFF.